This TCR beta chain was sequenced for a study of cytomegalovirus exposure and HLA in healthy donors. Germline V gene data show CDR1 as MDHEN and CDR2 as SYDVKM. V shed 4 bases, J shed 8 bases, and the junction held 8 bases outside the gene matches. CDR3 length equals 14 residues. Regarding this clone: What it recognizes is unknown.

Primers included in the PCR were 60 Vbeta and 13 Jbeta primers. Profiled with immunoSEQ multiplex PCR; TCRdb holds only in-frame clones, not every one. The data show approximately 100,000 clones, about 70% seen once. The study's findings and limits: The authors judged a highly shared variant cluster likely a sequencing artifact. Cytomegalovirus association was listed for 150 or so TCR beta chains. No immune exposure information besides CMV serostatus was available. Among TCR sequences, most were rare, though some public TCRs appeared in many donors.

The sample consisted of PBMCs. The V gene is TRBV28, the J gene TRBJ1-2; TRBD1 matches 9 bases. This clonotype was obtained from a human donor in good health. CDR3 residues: CASSYRQGVRGYTF. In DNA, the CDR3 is TGTGCCAGCAGTTATAGACAGGGGGTAAGGGGCTACACCTTC.